The 30 T cell receptor beta chains reported below all come from one sample, sequenced in a study of human thymus T cells. The data were produced by immunoSEQ multiplex PCR, yet TCRdb's version contains in-frame clones alone and is incomplete. Of tens of thousands of clones listed, about 93% are singletons. Sequencing was carried out using blood. The receptor set was obtained from a boy younger than two with a congenital heart defect but otherwise immunologically healthy.

The chain couples TRBV5-5 to TRBJ2-7, with D tentatively TRBD2 (5 bases). CDR1 and CDR2 (germline): SGHKS, YYEKEE (reference sequence). The CDR3 is 12 residues long. Trimming removed 2 bases from V and 3 bases from J, with 6 bases in between. The CDR3 nucleotides read TGTGCCAGCAGCTTAGGAGGCTACGAGCAGTACTTC. It translates to CASSLGGYEQYF.

The V call is TRBV11-3, the J call TRBJ1-2, with 11 bases aligning to TRBD1. The CDR3 is 16 residues long. Germline loops: CDR1 SGHNT, CDR2 YENEEA. The J segment lost 6 bases and the V segment lost 5 bases, leaving 11 bases of the junction unmatched. The CDR3 protein is CASSSGQGAKRDGYTF. As DNA, the CDR3 is TGTGCCAGCAGCAGCGGACAGGGGGCAAAGCGCGATGGCTACACCTTC.

The gene calls are TRBV29-1 and TRBJ1-1; D gene unclear. Trimming left V 2 bases short and J 3 bases short, with 13 bases between. CDR1 is SQVTM and CDR2 is ANQGSEA in the germline V gene. CDR3 size: 14 residues. CDR3 coding DNA: TGCAGCGTTGAACAGGTTCCGAGGGACACTGAAGCTTTCTTT. The encoded protein is CSVEQVPRDTEAFF.

This chain links TRBV5-1 with TRBJ2-7; 7 bases are shared with TRBD2. The V segment lost 4 bases and the J segment 5 bases; nucleotides outside the gene matches: 12. Germline V gene data show CDR1 as SGHRS and CDR2 as YFSETQ. This CDR3 contains 15 residues. As DNA, the CDR3 is TGCGCCAGCAGCCCCGGGACTATAATGGGCCACGAGCAGTACTTC. It encodes CASSPGTIMGHEQYF.

The V gene is TRBV27, the J gene TRBJ2-7; TRBD2 agrees at 8 bases. Germline V lookup: CDR1 MNHEY, CDR2 SMNVEV (reference sequence). This CDR3 region has 15 residues. The V and J ends lost 6 bases and 3 bases, in that order; junction bases with no gene match: 10. The CDR3 nucleotides read TGTGCCAGCAGCCTGGGGACCGGGGGGGGCTACGAGCAGTACTTC. The encoded protein is CASSLGTGGGYEQYF.

The gene calls are TRBV28 and TRBJ1-1; TRBD1 might be the D (5 bases). The CDR3 consists of 14 residues. Per germline, CDR1 MDHEN and CDR2 SYDVKM. Trimming shortened V by 6 bases and J by 1 base, and 12 bases separated the two germline ends. Here the CDR3 DNA reads TGTGCCAGCAGGAATAGACAGCGGAACACTGAAGCTTTCTTT. It is translated as CASRNRQRNTEAFF.

The DNA of the CDR3 is TGTGCCAGCAGTCCCAGGACAGGGCACGAGCAGTACTTC. Its protein is CASSPRTGHEQYF. The gene calls are TRBV27 and TRBJ2-7; 8 bases agree with TRBD1. Germline CDR1 MNHEY, CDR2 SMNVEV (reference sequence). Germline trimming cut 5 bases from V and 5 bases from J; bases unmatched to any gene: 5. The CDR3 contains 13 residues.

The chain employs TRBV28 and TRBJ2-7; 8 bases are shared with TRBD2. Germline CDR1 reads MDHEN; CDR2 reads SYDVKM. The V gene end was trimmed by 6 bases and the J gene end by 4 bases; junction bases not matched to a gene: 11. This CDR3 has 15 residues. The CDR3 here is CASRHGGGRAYEQYF. The CDR3 DNA is TGTGCCAGCAGGCACGGGGGGGGGCGGGCGTACGAGCAGTACTTC.

The genes are TRBV7-9 and TRBJ2-2, with D unclear. Germline assignment: CDR1 SEHNR and CDR2 FQNEAQ (reference sequence). Deletions cut 5 bases from V and 2 bases from J, with 6 bases between. The CDR3 runs 13 residues. This CDR3 is CASSIDNTGELFF. CDR3 nucleotides: TGTGCCAGCAGCATCGACAACACCGGGGAGCTGTTTTTT.

Regarding this clone: At one boundary the junction diverges from the germline segment, which might be a read error. The V and J genes are TRBV5-4 and TRBJ2-1; 8 positions match TRBD1. The CDR3 is made up of 17 amino acids. CDR1 is SGHNT and CDR2 is YYREEE in the germline V gene (reference sequence). CDR3: CAGSLGDRQGTYNEQFF. The CDR3 DNA is TGTGCCGGCAGCTTGGGTGACCGACAGGGGACCTACAATGAGCAGTTCTTC.

This chain joins TRBV4-3 and TRBJ1-4; D is unclear. Trimming left V 0 bases short and J 4 bases short, with 12 bases between. The germline CDR1 and CDR2 sequences are LGHNA and YSLEER. This CDR3 is built from 16 residues. The chain's CDR3 is CASSQDHPQSNEKLFF. CDR3 DNA: TGCGCCAGCAGCCAAGACCACCCTCAGAGTAATGAAAAACTGTTTTTT.

This clone was observed a few times. Other DNA sequences within the sample encode an identical CDR3. The genes are TRBV19 and TRBJ2-7; 10 nucleotides agree with TRBD1. J was trimmed by 4 bases and V by 3 bases; bases with no gene match: 0. Germline values: CDR1 LNHDA, CDR2 SQIVND (reference sequence). This CDR3 spans 13 amino acids. This chain's CDR3 is CASSMGQGYEQYF. The CDR3 DNA is TGTGCCAGTAGTATGGGACAGGGGTACGAGCAGTACTTC.

This chain uses TRBV11-2 with TRBJ1-2; TRBD1 agrees at 8 bases. The V and J ends lost 1 base and 3 bases, in that order; junction bases with no gene match: 1. The CDR3 totals 14 residues. Germline CDR1 is SGHAT and CDR2 is FQNNGV. The CDR3 protein is CASSLAGGYYGYTF. The CDR3 DNA follows: TGTGCCAGCAGCTTAGCAGGGGGCTACTATGGCTACACCTTC.

This clone was counted a few times. The chain employs TRBV4-2 and TRBJ1-1; no clear D gene. CDR3 length: 13 residues. CDR1 and CDR2 from the germline V gene are LGHNA and YNFKEQ. The germline V and J ends were trimmed by 0 bases and 2 bases, with 4 bases remaining between them. DNA for the CDR3: TGTGCCAGCAGCCAAGATGGTAACACTGAAGCTTTCTTT. Its protein is CASSQDGNTEAFF.

The J gene is TRBJ2-1, the V gene TRBV19, with 12 bases that match TRBD2. The trim removed 4 bases at V and 7 bases at J, leaving 2 bases unmatched. CDR1 LNHDA and CDR2 SQIVND come from the germline V gene (reference sequence). The CDR3 has 14 amino acids. The CDR3, as DNA: TGTGCCAGTAGTACTAGCGGGGGGGCGAATGAGCAGTTCTTC. Protein: CASSTSGGANEQFF.

J is TRBJ2-7 and V is TRBV11-3, with D perhaps matching TRBD2 (5 bases). The CDR3 spans 14 residues. Germline CDR1 reads SGHNT; CDR2 reads YENEEA. Trimming took off 5 bases at V and 2 bases at J, with 13 bases between the two ends. The CDR3 reads CASSPQGAAYEQYF. As DNA, the CDR3 is TGTGCCAGCAGCCCCCAAGGAGCGGCCTACGAGCAGTACTTC.

V and J are TRBV5-1 and TRBJ2-5, with TRBD2 matching over 7 bases. The CDR3 runs 16 residues. Germline CDR1 is SGHRS and CDR2 is YFSETQ. With V trimmed by 1 base and J by 4 bases, 10 bases remained unmatched. For the CDR3, the DNA is TGCGCCAGCAGCTTGATTGAGGGAGGGCCGGGAGAGACCCAGTACTTC. Residues: CASSLIEGGPGETQYF. The entire variable domain, with the rest obtained from reference TRBV5-1 and TRBJ2-5, is as follows: KAGVTQTPRYLIKTRGQQVTLSCSPISGHRSVSWYQQTPGQGLQFLFEYFSETQRNKGNFPGRFSGRQFSNSRSEMNVSTLELGDSALYLCASSLIEGGPGETQYFGPGTRLLVL.

This sequence joins TRBV27 and TRBJ1-5; D remains ambiguous. The CDR3 loop spans 15 amino acids. The germline CDR1 and CDR2 sequences are MNHEY and SMNVEV (reference sequence). Trimming stripped 6 bases from V and 0 bases from J, with 12 bases between. CDR3: CASSLSEYSNQPQHF. CDR3 bases: TGTGCCAGCAGCCTCTCTGAGTATAGCAATCAGCCCCAGCATTTT.

The chain recombines TRBV5-1 with TRBJ2-4; D not certain. Germline-derived CDR1 and CDR2 are SGHRS and YFSETQ. V lost 0 bases and J lost 1, with 5 bases in between. The CDR3 is made up of 14 amino acids. The CDR3 sequence is CASSLERAKNIQYF. As DNA, the CDR3 is TGCGCCAGCAGCTTGGAAAGGGCCAAAAACATTCAGTACTTC.

The V call is TRBV4-2, the J call TRBJ1-2, with TRBD1 matching over 9 bases. The germline V gene encodes CDR1 LGHNA and CDR2 YNFKEQ. This CDR3 is 16 amino acids long. V lost 0 bases and J lost 2; bases outside the gene matches: 4. CDR3 nucleotide sequence: TGTGCCAGCAGCCAAGAAATACAGGGGGCAAACTATGGCTACACCTTC. It is translated as CASSQEIQGANYGYTF.

J is TRBJ2-7 and V is TRBV4-1; TRBD2 agrees at 11 bases. V trimming: 4 bases; J trimming: 4 bases; junction bases outside the gene matches: 6. The germline V gene has CDR1 MGHRA and CDR2 YSYEKL. The CDR3 is made up of 15 amino acids. The chain's CDR3 is CASSPTSGGQYEQYF. CDR3 sequence (DNA): TGCGCCAGCAGCCCCACTAGCGGGGGACAATACGAGCAGTACTTC.

This rearrangement joins TRBV7-9 to TRBJ2-5; D possibly corresponds to TRBD2 (5 bases). V was pared by 5 bases and J by 5 bases, with 21 bases between. This CDR3 is built from 16 residues. CDR1 and CDR2 (germline): SEHNR, FQNEAQ (reference sequence). The CDR3 here is CASSLKASITGETQYF. The CDR3 coding sequence is TGTGCCAGCAGCCTAAAAGCATCCATTACGGGGGAGACCCAGTACTTC.

The J gene is TRBJ2-3, the V gene TRBV10-2; no definite D call. CDR1 WSHSY and CDR2 SAAADI come from the germline V gene. Trimming took 2 bases from V and 6 from J, leaving 3 bases between them. The CDR3 covers 11 residues. The CDR3 nucleotides read TGCGCCAGCAGTGAGGTGGATACGCAGTATTTT. This translates into CASSEVDTQYF.

The rearrangement uses TRBV9 and TRBJ1-1; possible D gene TRBD1, 5 bases. This CDR3 comprises 16 residues. Looked up from germline, CDR1 is SGDLS and CDR2 is YYNGEE. The V gene lost 1 base and the J gene lost 0 bases, with 13 bases spanning the gap. The CDR3 reads CASSVRGDLMNTEAFF. As DNA, the CDR3 is TGTGCCAGCAGCGTAAGGGGAGACCTAATGAACACTGAAGCTTTCTTT.

The V and J genes are TRBV29-1 and TRBJ1-1, with D uncertain. The germline V gene encodes CDR1 SQVTM and CDR2 ANQGSEA. V shed 0 bases and J shed 1 base, with 6 bases lying between them. The CDR3 extends over 13 amino acids. This CDR3 reads CSVEESPNTEAFF. The CDR3 region has the DNA TGCAGCGTTGAAGAGAGTCCGAACACTGAAGCTTTCTTT.

As for this clone: Other DNA sequences within the sample encode an identical CDR3. Here the CDR3 DNA reads TGTGCCAGTAGTATGGGACAGGGCTACGAGCAGTACTTC. Protein: CASSMGQGYEQYF. The chain employs TRBV19 and TRBJ2-7; TRBD1 aligns across 9 bases. The CDR3 has 13 amino acids. CDR1 and CDR2 from the germline V gene are LNHDA and SQIVND (reference sequence). Trimming cost V 3 bases and J 3 bases; bases outside gene matches: 0.

The V and J genes are TRBV5-4 and TRBJ2-5; 8 positions agree with TRBD2. The CDR3 has 15 amino acids. V trimming: 1 base; J trimming: 2 bases; junction bases outside the gene matches: 4. The V gene's germline CDR1 is SGHNT and CDR2 YYREEE (reference sequence). The CDR3 nucleotides are TGTGCCAGCAGCTTGAAGCGGGGGACACAAGAGACCCAGTACTTC. This encodes CASSLKRGTQETQYF.

This chain uses TRBV5-1 with TRBJ1-1; TRBD1 is a possible D gene (5 bases). This CDR3 comprises 15 residues. V was clipped by 1 base and J by 1 base, with 11 bases between them. Germline lookup yields CDR1 SGHRS and CDR2 YFSETQ. In nucleotides, the CDR3 is TGCGCCAGCAGCTTGTCGGCAGGGACGAACACTGAAGCTTTCTTT. The encoded protein is CASSLSAGTNTEAFF.

This clone was counted once. The chain recombines TRBV4-3 with TRBJ1-4, with D possibly TRBD1 on 5 matching bases. Germline V lookup: CDR1 LGHNA, CDR2 YSLEER. V was pared by 1 base and J by 8 bases, with 17 bases between. The CDR3 is 16 amino acids. CDR3 sequence (DNA): TGCGCCAGCAGCCAAGTATTAATGGGGCGCGGGGAAAAACTGTTTTTT. Translating gives CASSQVLMGRGEKLFF.

A single count supports this clone. The junction shows a germline mismatch at one end, possibly a read error. This sequence joins TRBV7-7 and TRBJ2-5, with D tentatively TRBD2 (6 bases). Germline assignment: CDR1 SSHAT and CDR2 FNYEAQ (reference sequence). This CDR3 region has 17 residues. CDR3 sequence reads: CASSLKPSGVWVETQYF. Here the CDR3 DNA reads TGTGCTAGCAGTTTGAAGCCATCGGGGGTTTGGGTGGAGACCCAGTACTTC.